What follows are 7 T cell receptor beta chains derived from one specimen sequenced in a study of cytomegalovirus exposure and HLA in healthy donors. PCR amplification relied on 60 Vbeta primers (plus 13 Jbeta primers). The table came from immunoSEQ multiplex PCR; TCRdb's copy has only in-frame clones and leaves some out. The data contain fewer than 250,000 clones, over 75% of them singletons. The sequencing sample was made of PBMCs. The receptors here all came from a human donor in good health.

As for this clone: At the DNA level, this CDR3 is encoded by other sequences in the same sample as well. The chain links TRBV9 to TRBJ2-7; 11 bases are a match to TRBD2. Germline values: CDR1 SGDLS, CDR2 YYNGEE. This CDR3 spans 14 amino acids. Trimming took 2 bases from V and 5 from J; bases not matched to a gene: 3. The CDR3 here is CASSVSGRVHEQYF. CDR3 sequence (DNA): TGTGCCAGCAGCGTTAGCGGGAGGGTCCACGAGCAGTACTTC. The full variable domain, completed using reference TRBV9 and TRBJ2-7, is DSGVTQTPKHLITATGQRVTLRCSPRSGDLSVYWYQQSLDQGLQFLIQYYNGEERAKGNILERFSAQQFPDLHSELNLSSLELGDSALYFCASSVSGRVHEQYFGPGTRLTVT.

In DNA form, the CDR3 reads TGTGCCAGCAGCCCCGCCCCCGTAGCGGACTACGAGCAGTACTTC. It specifies CASSPAPVADYEQYF. The chain is built from TRBV6-5 and TRBJ2-7; D is perhaps TRBD2 (6 bases). V was cut by 6 bases and J by 3 bases, with 18 bases left in between. The CDR3 runs to 15 residues. Germline assignment: CDR1 MNHEY and CDR2 SVGAGI.

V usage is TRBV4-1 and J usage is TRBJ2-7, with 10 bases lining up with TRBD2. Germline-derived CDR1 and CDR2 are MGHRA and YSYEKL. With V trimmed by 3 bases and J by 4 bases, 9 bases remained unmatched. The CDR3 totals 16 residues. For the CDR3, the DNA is TGCGCCAGCAGCCAGGGAGGACTAGCGGACCTTTACGAGCAGTACTTC. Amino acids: CASSQGGLADLYEQYF.

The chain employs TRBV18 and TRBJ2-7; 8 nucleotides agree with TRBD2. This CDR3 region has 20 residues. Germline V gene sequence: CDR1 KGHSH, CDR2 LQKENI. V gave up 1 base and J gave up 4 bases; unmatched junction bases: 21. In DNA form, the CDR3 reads TGTGCCAGCTCACCACAATCGGGCCTAGGAGCGGGAGCGGGCGGTTACGAGCAGTACTTC. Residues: CASSPQSGLGAGAGGYEQYF.

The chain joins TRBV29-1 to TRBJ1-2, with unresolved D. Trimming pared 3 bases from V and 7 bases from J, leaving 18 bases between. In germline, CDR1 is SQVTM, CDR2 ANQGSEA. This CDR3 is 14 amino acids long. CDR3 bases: TGCAGCGTTGACACCGGACGGACTATCCTTGGCTACACCTTC. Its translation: CSVDTGRTILGYTF. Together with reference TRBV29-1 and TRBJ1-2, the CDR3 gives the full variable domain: SAVISQKPSRDICQRGTSLTIQCQVDSQVTMMFWYRQQPGQSLTLIATANQGSEATYESGFVIDKFPISRPNLTFSTLTVSNMSPEDSSIYLCSVDTGRTILGYTFGSGTRLTVV.

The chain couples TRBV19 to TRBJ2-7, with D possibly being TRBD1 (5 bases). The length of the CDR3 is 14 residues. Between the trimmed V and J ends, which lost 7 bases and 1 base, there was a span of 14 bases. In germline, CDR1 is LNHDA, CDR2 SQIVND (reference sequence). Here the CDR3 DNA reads TGTGCCAGTATGGGTGGGCAGGGTTCCTACGAGCAGTACTTC. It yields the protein CASMGGQGSYEQYF. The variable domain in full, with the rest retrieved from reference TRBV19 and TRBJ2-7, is DGGITQSPKYLFRKEGQNVTLSCEQNLNHDAMYWYRQDPGQGLRLIYYSQIVNDFQKGDIAEGYSVSREKKESFPLTVTSAQKNPTAFYLCASMGGQGSYEQYFGPGTRLTVT.

CDR3 nucleotides: TGCGCCAGCAGCCAGGTCATGCGACTAGCGGGGAATGAGCAGTTCTTC. This sequence encodes CASSQVMRLAGNEQFF. The chain is built from TRBV4-3 and TRBJ2-1; 11 bases are a match to TRBD2. The CDR3 totals 16 residues. Germline trimming cut 3 bases from V and 7 bases from J; bases unmatched to any gene: 8. From germline, CDR1 is LGHNA and CDR2 YSLEER.